The sequence of this TCR beta chain was determined in a study of technical replicates of blood from several donors. The method was immunoSEQ multiplex PCR; TCRdb's version includes in-frame clones alone and lacks a portion of them. Of about 70,000 clones listed, 85% to 95% are singletons. Germline V gene sequence: CDR1 MGHRA, CDR2 YSYEKL. V shed 4 bases and J 5 bases; nucleotides not matched to a gene: 5. This CDR3 is built from 14 residues. J is TRBJ1-5 and V is TRBV4-1, with TRBD1 matching 7 bases. The TCR was taken from a human donor in good health. Sequences were obtained from T cells isolated from PBMCs. The CDR3 region is CASSPQGVHQPQHF. The CDR3 nucleotides read TGCGCCAGCAGCCCCCAGGGGGTACATCAGCCCCAGCATTTT.